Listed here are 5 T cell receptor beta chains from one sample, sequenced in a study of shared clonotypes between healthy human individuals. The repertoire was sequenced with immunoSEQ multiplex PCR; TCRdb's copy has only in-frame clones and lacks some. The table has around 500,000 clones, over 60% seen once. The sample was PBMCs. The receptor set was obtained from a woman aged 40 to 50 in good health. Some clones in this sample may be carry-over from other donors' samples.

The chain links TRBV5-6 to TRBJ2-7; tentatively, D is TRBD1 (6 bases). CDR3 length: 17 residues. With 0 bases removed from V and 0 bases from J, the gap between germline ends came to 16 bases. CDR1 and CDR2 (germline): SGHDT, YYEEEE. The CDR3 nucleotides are TGTGCCAGCAGCTTGGAAGGGGGATTTGGCCCCTCCTACGAGCAGTACTTC. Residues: CASSLEGGFGPSYEQYF.

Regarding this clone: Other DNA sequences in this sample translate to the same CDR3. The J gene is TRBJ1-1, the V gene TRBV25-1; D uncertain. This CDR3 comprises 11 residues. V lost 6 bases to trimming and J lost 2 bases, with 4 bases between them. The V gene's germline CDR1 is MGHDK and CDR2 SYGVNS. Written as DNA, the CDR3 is TGTGCCAGCAGCGAAAACACTGAAGCTTTCTTT. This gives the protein CASSENTEAFF.

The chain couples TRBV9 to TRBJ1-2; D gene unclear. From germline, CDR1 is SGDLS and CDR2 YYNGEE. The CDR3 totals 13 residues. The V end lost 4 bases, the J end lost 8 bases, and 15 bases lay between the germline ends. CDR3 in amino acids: CASSPSGFRGYTF. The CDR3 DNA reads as TGTGCCAGCAGCCCTTCCGGATTTAGGGGCTACACCTTC.

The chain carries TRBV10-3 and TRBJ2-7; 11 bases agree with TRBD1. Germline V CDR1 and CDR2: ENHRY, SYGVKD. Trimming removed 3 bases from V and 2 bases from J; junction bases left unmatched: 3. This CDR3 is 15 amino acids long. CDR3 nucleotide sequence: TGTGCCATCAGTGAAGGGACAGGGGGGCCCTACGAGCAGTACTTC. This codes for CAISEGTGGPYEQYF.

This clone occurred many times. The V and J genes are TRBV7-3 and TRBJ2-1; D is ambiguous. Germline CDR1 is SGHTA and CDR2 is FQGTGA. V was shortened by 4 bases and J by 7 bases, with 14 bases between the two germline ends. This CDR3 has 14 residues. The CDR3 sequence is CASSWKGGGNEQFF. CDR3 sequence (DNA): TGTGCCAGCAGCTGGAAGGGTGGCGGTAATGAGCAGTTCTTC.